These T cell receptor beta chains were read from a single sample in a study of regulatory T cells in long-lasting Graves disease. TCRdb re-derived calls from the multiplex PCR reads in MiXCR, one entry per CDR3 protein. The table shows roughly 450,000 distinct CDR3 sequences, with more than 20% occurring only once. Sequenced material: peripheral blood mononuclear cells (PBMCs), taken when the disease was refractory, from a patient treated with antithyroid drugs. The receptor source for this set is a female donor with Graves disease. Each CDR3 is given with its conserved first and last residue. The order of the fields is D gene, clone size, J gene, V gene, CDR3 DNA, CDR3 protein. D genes are given only for firm matches. Only some rows state a clone size, as once, few, many or a class for expanded clones.

TRBD2 few TRBJ2-2 TRBV18 TGTGCCAGCTCACCACGTAGCGGGACGCTCCCCGGGGAGCTGTTTTTT CASSPRSGTLPGELFF
. . TRBJ2-7 TRBV4-1 TGCGCCAGCAGCCAGCTGCTCGGACGGAACTCCTACGAGCAGTACTTC CASSQLLGRNSYEQYF
. . TRBJ1-1 TRBV20-1 TGCAGTGCTAGGGAGACCTGGGCTGCTTTCTTT CSARETWAAFF
. . TRBJ1-1 TRBV6-1 TGTGCCAGCAGCTATACAGGGTTGAACACTGAAGCTTTCTTT CASSYTGLNTEAFF
TRBD1 many TRBJ2-2 TRBV28 TGTGCCAGCAGTTCCGCCGGGACAGGGGGAACCGGGGAGCTGTTTTTT CASSSAGTGGTGELFF
TRBD1 once TRBJ2-3 TRBV29-1 TGCAGCGTTGAAGGAGGGACAGGGATTTCGGATACGCAGTATTTT CSVEGGTGISDTQYF
. few TRBJ2-7 TRBV18 TGTGCCAGCTCACCACCGGTCTGGGGAAACGAGCAGTACTTC CASSPPVWGNEQYF
. . TRBJ2-7 TRBV4-3 TGCGCCAGCAGCCAAGATCTAAGCCCTGGGTTTTACGAGCAGTACTTC CASSQDLSPGFYEQYF
. . TRBJ1-1 TRBV2 TGTGCCAGCTCGGTGGGGGGAGGTTCAGCTTTCTTT CASSVGGGSAFF
. many TRBJ2-7 TRBV20-1 TGCAGTGCCCGAAGGGCAGGGTCGTCCTACGAGCAGTACTTC CSARRAGSSYEQYF
TRBD1 many TRBJ2-6 TRBV6-1 TGTGCCAGCAGTATCGGGACAGGACAGAGCTCTGGGGCCAACGTCCTGACTTTC CASSIGTGQSSGANVLTF
TRBD2 few TRBJ2-5 TRBV10-3 TGTGCCGTTAGGGCGGGAGGGCGAGAGACCCAGTACTTC CAVRAGGRETQYF
TRBD2 . TRBJ2-4 TRBV5-5 TGTGCCAGCAGCGAAGTGACTAGCGGTAAAAACATTCAGTACTTC CASSEVTSGKNIQYF
. many TRBJ1-1 TRBV7-8 TGTGCCAGCAGCTCCACAAGGGGGGAGAACACTGAAGCTTTCTTT CASSSTRGENTEAFF
. few TRBJ1-1 TRBV25-1 TGTGCCAGCAGATACGAAGGGCGAGAAGCTTTCTTT CASRYEGREAFF
. few TRBJ1-2 TRBV7-3 TGTGCCAGCAGTTTACTAGGGCCCGAAGCTTCAGACTATGGCTACACCTTC CASSLLGPEASDYGYTF
TRBD1 . TRBJ2-7 TRBV3-1 TGTGCCAGCAGCCAGGGGACAGCAGCCTACGAGCAGTACTTC CASSQGTAAYEQYF
. . TRBJ2-2 TRBV7-9 TGTGCCAGCAGCTTAAGTTATCCTGCCGGGGAGCTGTTTTTT CASSLSYPAGELFF